Listed below are T cell receptor beta chains from one sample, sequenced in a study of cytomegalovirus exposure and HLA in healthy donors. Measured with immunoSEQ multiplex PCR; TCRdb has only the in-frame clones, and not every one. The table shows 130,000 to 150,000 clones, with about 91% occurring only once. Sequenced: PBMCs. The receptors were sampled from a young woman in good health and CMV-seropositive. Each CDR3 is given with its conserved first and last residue. Each record gives: V gene, J gene, D gene, clone size, CDR3 DNA, CDR3 protein. D genes are given only for firm matches. Not every row has a clone size; where given, it reads once, few, many or a size class.

>TRBV29-1|TRBJ1-5|-|-
TGCAGCGTTGAGCAGGGGTGGGGTCAGCCCCAGCATTTT
CSVEQGWGQPQHF
>TRBV18|TRBJ2-1|TRBD2|-
TGTGCCAGCTCACCACAGACTCCGGGACTAGCGGGAGTTAGCGAGCAGTTCTTC
CASSPQTPGLAGVSEQFF
>TRBV11-2|TRBJ1-2|-|-
TGTGCCAGCAGATTAGCCTTGGGCGGGGTCGGCGGCTACACCTTC
CASRLALGGVGGYTF
>TRBV9|TRBJ1-6|-|-
TGTGCCAGCAGCGTAGCCTTGGGAGCTAATTCACCCCTCCACTTT
CASSVALGANSPLHF
>TRBV13|TRBJ2-2|TRBD2|once
TGTGCCAGCAGCCCAAGGGAGGGAGGGAACACCGGGGAGCTGTTTTTT
CASSPREGGNTGELFF
>TRBV7-2|TRBJ2-2|-|-
TGTGCCAGCAGCTCGGTAAACACCGGGGAGCTGTTTTTT
CASSSVNTGELFF
>TRBV2|TRBJ2-3|-|-
TGTGCCAGCAGTGATCCTAAACGCACAGATACGCAGTATTTT
CASSDPKRTDTQYF
>TRBV15|TRBJ1-4|TRBD1|-
TGTGCCACCAACAGGGGCAATGAAAAACTGTTTTTT
CATNRGNEKLFF
>TRBV28|TRBJ2-7|-|-
TGTGCCAGCAGTATTGGGGGGCGGGAGATGGTCGGGCAGTACTTC
CASSIGGREMVGQYF
>TRBV9|TRBJ1-1|-|-
TGTGCCAGCAGCGTAGATCCGGGGGTTTCGACTGAAGCTTTCTTT
CASSVDPGVSTEAFF
>TRBV6-1|TRBJ1-6|TRBD1|-
TGTGCCAGCAGAATAGGGACAGTAAATTCACCCCTCCACTTT
CASRIGTVNSPLHF
>TRBV6-5|TRBJ1-4|-|-
TGTGCCAGCAGTTTGGACGGACTTAATGAAAAACTGTTTTTT
CASSLDGLNEKLFF
>TRBV2|TRBJ1-5|-|-
TGTGCCAGCAGTGACCAGGGTCTGGGTCAGCCCCAGCATTTT
CASSDQGLGQPQHF